This entry is about one T cell receptor beta chain. Its target is unknown. The data stem from a study of cytomegalovirus exposure and HLA in healthy donors. Overall study: Sequencing of roughly 180 million T cells in an earlier analysis found about 120 million unique TCR beta sequences.

The PCR made use of 60 Vbeta and 13 Jbeta primers. TCRdb keeps only in-frame clones here, not all; method: immunoSEQ multiplex PCR. The data contain about 62,000 clones, about 87% of them singletons. General study points: In a later analysis, productive TCRs from donors in an Asian-associated ancestry cluster reportedly carried fewer N-insertions than the cohort mean. Rarity characterized most TCR sequences, yet some public TCRs appeared in many donors. A missense DCLRE1C variant was associated with V- and J-gene trimming of TCR beta chains in a later analysis, and an independent cohort replicated the association.

Trimming took off 3 bases at V and 7 bases at J, with 4 bases between the two ends. The CDR3 is made up of 10 amino acids. The V gene's germline CDR1 is SGHDN and CDR2 FVKESK. The sample taken for sequencing was PBMCs. V is TRBV14 and J is TRBJ2-7; unclear D gene. The clonotype originates from a young man in good health and CMV-seronegative. CDR3 sequence reads: CASSHPEQYF. The CDR3 DNA reads as TGTGCCAGCAGCCACCCAGAGCAGTACTTC.